Presented here are 3 T cell receptor beta chains from one specimen sequenced in a study of graft-versus-host responses after intestinal transplantation (dated by TCRdb to the early 2020s). Libraries were constructed by the immunoSEQ multiplex PCR assay. Not all clones reach the TCRdb copy of this immuneACCESS table, which keeps in-frame sequences only. Checked studies attribute under half of the gap to unresolved V genes and leave the rest unexplained. This sample comprises 62,000 or so clones, roughly 89% of them detected only once. The top ten constitute less than 2% of the sample. The material sequenced was PBMCs, taken 26 days after transplant. Receptors were obtained from a human patient who received an intestinal transplant, so some T cells may come from the graft donor.

The chain employs TRBV6-1 and TRBJ2-7; no clear D gene. V gave up 4 bases and J gave up 7 bases, with 14 bases separating them. Germline assignment: CDR1 MNHNS and CDR2 SASEGT. The CDR3 has 13 residues. The CDR3 sequence: CASSVPDAGEQYF. DNA of the CDR3: TGTGCCAGCAGTGTGCCGGATGCCGGGGAGCAGTACTTC.

The chain combines TRBV6-5 with TRBJ2-2, with D hard to call. Per the germline V gene, CDR1 is MNHEY and CDR2 is SVGAGI. The CDR3 spans 14 residues. The V end lost 4 bases, the J end lost 9 bases, and 15 bases lay between the germline ends. The CDR3 DNA follows: TGTGCCAGCAGTTTCACCGAAAACAACAGGGAGCTGTTTTTT. The encoded protein is CASSFTENNRELFF.

The chain links TRBV7-9 to TRBJ2-7; 10 bases are shared with TRBD2. The CDR3 runs 14 residues. With V trimmed by 0 bases and J by 8 bases, 4 bases remained unmatched. CDR1 and CDR2 from the germline V gene are SEHNR and FQNEAQ (reference sequence). The CDR3 DNA sequence: TGTGCCAGCAGCTTAGCCCTAGCGGGAGTTCAGCAGTACTTC. Its protein product is CASSLALAGVQQYF.